The clone carrying this T cell receptor beta chain came up once. The data derive from a study of blood T cell repertoires in COVID-19. The germline gives CDR1 ENHRY, CDR2 SYGVKD. Trimming removed 0 bases at V and 1 base at J, with 10 bases between. There are 17 residues in the CDR3. Sequencing was performed with immunoSEQ multiplex PCR; in TCRdb, only in-frame clones are kept and a portion is missing. This sample has over 300,000 clones, with over 75% found just once. Sequenced: PBMCs or T cells enriched from blood (not recorded which). The chain couples TRBV10-3 to TRBJ2-6; tentative D call: TRBD2 (6 bases). This sequence was found in a woman in her twenties or thirties with acute COVID-19. In nucleotides, the CDR3 is TGTGCCATCAGTGAGTCCGGGGCGGGATCTGGGGCCAACGTCCTGACTTTC. Amino acid sequence: CAISESGAGSGANVLTF.